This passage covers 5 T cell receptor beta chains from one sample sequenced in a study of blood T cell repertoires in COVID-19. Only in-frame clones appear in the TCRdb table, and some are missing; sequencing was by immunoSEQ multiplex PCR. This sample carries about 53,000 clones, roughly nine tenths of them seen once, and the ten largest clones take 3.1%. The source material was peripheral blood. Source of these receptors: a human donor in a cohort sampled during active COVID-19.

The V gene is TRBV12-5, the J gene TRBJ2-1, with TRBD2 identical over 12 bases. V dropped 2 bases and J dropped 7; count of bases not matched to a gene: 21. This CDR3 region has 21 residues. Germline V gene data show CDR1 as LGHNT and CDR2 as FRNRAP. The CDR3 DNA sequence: TGTGCTAGTGGTTTGAAACCAGGGGGTCTAGCGGGAGGGCCACACGGGAATGAGCAGTTCTTC. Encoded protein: CASGLKPGGLAGGPHGNEQFF.

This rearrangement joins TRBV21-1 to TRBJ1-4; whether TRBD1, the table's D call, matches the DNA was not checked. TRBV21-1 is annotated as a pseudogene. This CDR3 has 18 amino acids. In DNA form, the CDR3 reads TGTGCCAGCAGCAAAAAATGTCGAGGGGGTGGGGTAAGTGAAAAACTGTTTTTT. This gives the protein CASSKKCRGGGVSEKLFF.

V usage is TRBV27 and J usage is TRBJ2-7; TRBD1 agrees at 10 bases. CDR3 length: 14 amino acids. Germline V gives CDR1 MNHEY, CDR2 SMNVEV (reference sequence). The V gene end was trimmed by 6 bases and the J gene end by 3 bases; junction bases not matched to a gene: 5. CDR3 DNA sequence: TGTGCCAGCAGGGGACAGGGGCCTAACTACGAGCAGTACGTC. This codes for CASRGQGPNYEQYV.

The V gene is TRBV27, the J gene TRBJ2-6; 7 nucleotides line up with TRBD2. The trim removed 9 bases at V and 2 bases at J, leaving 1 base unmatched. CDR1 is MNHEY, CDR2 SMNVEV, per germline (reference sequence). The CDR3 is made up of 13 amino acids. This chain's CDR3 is CASRGAGANVLTF. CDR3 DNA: TGTGCCAGTCGGGGGGCTGGGGCCAACGTCCTGACTTTC.

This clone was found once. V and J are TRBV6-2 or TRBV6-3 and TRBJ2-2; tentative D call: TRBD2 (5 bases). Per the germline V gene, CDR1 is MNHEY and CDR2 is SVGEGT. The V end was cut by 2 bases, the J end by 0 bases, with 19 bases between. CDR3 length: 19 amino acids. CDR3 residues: CASSYPKAGGSANTGELFF. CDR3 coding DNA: TGTGCCAGCAGTTACCCCAAGGCGGGTGGCAGCGCGAACACCGGGGAGCTGTTTTTT.